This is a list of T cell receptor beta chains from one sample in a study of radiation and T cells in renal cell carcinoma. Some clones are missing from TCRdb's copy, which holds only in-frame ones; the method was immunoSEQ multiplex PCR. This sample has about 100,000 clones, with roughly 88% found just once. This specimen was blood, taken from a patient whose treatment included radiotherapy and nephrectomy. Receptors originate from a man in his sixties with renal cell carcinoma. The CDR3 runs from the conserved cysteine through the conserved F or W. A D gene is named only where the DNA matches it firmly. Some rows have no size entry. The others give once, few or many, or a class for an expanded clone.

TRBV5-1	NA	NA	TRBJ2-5	CASSLVAGLETQYF	TGCGCCAGCAGCTTGGTGGCAGGGTTGGAGACCCAGTACTTC
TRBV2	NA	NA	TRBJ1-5	CASRAGWDQPQHF	TGTGCCAGCAGGGCAGGGTGGGATCAGCCCCAGCATTTT
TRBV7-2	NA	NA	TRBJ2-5	CASGGSAQETQYF	TGTGCCAGCGGGGGGAGTGCCCAAGAGACCCAGTACTTC
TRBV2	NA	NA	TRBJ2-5	CASSNGGTQYF	TGTGCCAGCTCTAACGGGGGGACCCAGTACTTC
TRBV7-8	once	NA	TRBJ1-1	CASSSYFGAAGVTEAFF	TGTGCCAGCAGCTCGTATTTCGGGGCAGCGGGTGTCACTGAAGCTTTCTTT
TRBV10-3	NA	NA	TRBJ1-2	CAISEGENYGYTF	TGTGCCATCAGTGAGGGTGAGAACTATGGCTACACCTTC
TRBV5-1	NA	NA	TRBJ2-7	CASSLAVSSYEQYF	TGCGCCAGCAGCTTGGCCGTCAGCTCCTACGAGCAGTACTTC
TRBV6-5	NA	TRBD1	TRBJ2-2	CASRGTGTWTGELFF	TGTGCCAGCAGAGGGACAGGGACGTGGACCGGGGAGCTGTTTTTT
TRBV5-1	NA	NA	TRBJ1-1	CASRSPGVNTEAFF	TGCGCCAGTCGTTCCCCCGGGGTGAACACTGAAGCTTTCTTT
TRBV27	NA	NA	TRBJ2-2	CASSLWWWRGQDTGELFF	TGTGCCAGCAGTTTATGGTGGTGGAGGGGCCAAGACACCGGGGAGCTGTTTTTT
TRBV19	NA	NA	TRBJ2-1	CASSIADSVYNEQFF	TGTGCCAGTAGTATAGCTGATAGCGTCTACAATGAGCAGTTCTTC
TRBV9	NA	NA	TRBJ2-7	CASSVVDSSYEQYF	TGTGCCAGCAGCGTAGTCGACAGCTCCTACGAGCAGTACTTC
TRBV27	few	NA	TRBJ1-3	CASSLLGSGNTIYF	TGTGCCAGCAGTTTATTGGGCTCTGGAAACACCATATATTTT
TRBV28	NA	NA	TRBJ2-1	CASSPLSYNEQFF	TGTGCCAGCAGCCCCCTGTCCTACAATGAGCAGTTCTTC
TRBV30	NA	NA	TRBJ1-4	CAWMGGTENEKLFF	TGTGCCTGGATGGGCGGGACGGAGAATGAAAAACTGTTTTTT